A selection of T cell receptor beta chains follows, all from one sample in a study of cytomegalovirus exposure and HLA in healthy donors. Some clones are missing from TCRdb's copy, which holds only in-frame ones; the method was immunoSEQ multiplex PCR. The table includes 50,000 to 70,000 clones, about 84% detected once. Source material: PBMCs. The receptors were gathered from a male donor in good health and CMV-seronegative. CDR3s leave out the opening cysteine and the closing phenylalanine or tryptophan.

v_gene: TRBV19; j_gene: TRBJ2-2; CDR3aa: ASSPGAGELF
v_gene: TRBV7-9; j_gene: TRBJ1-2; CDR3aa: SSTPSFGEGDYGYT
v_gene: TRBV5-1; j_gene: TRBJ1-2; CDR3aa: ASSFSGDYGYT
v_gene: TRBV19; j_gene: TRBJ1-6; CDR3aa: ASSRAGTGGDSPLH
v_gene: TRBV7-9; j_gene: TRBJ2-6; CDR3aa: ASSPQGGFGANVLT
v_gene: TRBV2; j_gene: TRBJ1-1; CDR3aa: ASRPDIGGNTEAF
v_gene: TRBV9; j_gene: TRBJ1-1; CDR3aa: ASSDGTILAEAF
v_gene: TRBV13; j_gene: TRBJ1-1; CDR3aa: ASSLGDRVQKNTEAF
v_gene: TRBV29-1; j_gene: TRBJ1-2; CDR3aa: SVGGRGTYGYT
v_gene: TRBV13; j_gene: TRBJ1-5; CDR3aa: ASSLGRGQGRRQPQH
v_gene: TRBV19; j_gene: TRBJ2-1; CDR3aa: ASSIAAGGRYNEQF
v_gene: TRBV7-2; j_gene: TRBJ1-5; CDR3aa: ASSLFRDSNQPQH
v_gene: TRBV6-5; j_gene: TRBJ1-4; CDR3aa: ASSYSKAGGREKLF
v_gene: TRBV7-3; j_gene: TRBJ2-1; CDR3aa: ASSFGGLGNEQF
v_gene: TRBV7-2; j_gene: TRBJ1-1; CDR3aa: ASSLEDRGKAF
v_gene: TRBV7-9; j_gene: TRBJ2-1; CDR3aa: ASQDLGGYNEQF
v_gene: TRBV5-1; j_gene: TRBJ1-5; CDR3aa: ASSLPRGLDPNQPQH
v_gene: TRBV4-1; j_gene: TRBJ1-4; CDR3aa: ASSQSQAGVGEKLF
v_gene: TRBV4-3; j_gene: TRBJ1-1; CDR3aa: ASSQGEVMNTEAF
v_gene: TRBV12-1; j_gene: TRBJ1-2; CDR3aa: ASTSDSWHYGYT
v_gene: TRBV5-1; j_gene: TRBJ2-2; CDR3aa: ASSSDRAANTGELF
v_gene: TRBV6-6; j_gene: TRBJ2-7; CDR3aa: ASSYSRGSGSYEQY
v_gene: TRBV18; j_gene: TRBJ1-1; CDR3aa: ASSLSGGENTEAF
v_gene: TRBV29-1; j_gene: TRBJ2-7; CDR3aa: SVGPQGGLGQQY
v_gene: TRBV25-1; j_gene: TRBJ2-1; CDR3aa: ASSGSGGNYNEQF
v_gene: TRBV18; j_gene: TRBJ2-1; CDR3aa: ASSRQGGSYNEQF
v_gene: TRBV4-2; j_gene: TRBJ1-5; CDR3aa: ASSQAGREYSNQPQH
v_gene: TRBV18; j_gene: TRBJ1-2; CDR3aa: ASSTGQGDGYT
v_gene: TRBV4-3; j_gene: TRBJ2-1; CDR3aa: ASSQVAGIYNEQF
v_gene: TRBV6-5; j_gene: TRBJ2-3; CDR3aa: ASSLLGGVQDTQY
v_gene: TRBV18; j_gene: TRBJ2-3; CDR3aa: ASSLRTSGGATDTQY
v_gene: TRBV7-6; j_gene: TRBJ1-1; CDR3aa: ASSNPGRQKGTEAF
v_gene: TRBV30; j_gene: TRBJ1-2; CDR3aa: AWSVTRNYGYT
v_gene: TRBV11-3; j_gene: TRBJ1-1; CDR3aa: ASSPGYATEAF
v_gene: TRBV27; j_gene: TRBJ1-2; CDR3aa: ASSLNRGRYGYT
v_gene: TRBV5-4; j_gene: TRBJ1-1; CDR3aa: ASSLGANAMNTEAF
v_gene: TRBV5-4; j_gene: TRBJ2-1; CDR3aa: ASSLTSGGPQNEQF
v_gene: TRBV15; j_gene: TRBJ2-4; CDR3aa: ATSRDRVDIQY
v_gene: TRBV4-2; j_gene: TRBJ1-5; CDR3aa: ASSQPETGGSNQPQH
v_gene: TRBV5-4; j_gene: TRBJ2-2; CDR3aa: ASSFPGTGELF
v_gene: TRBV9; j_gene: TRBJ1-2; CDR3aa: ASSEGVGYGYT
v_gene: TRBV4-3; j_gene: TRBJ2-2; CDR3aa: ASSQDLRTATGELF
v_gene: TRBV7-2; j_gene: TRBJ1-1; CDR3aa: ASSSRGPSNTEAF
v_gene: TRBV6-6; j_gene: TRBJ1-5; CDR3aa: ASSYTDSNQPQH
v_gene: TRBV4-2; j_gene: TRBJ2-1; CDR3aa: ASSSAGTAYNEQF
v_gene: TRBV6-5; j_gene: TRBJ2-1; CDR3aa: ASSYDRGNEQF